One sample yielded the 19 T cell receptor beta chains listed below, sequenced in a study of T cell repertoires and leukemia-associated antigens. These receptors have no known antigen. Using its own MiXCR run on the 5' RACE reads, TCRdb lists one record per CDR3 protein. The sample consists of some 12,000 distinct CDR3 sequences, 42% of them appearing once. The sequenced sample consisted of CD3+ T cells sorted from blood and cultured. The receptor set was obtained from a female donor in good health.

V and J are TRBV20-1 and TRBJ1-1; D is perhaps TRBD1 (5 bases). Trimming took off 1 base at V and 5 bases at J, with 17 bases between the two ends. This CDR3 is 15 amino acids long. The germline V gene has CDR1 DFQATT and CDR2 SNEGSKA (reference sequence). For the CDR3, the DNA is TGCAGTGCTAGAGGAGATGAGGGAGGGGATACTGAAGCTTTCTTT. Translation gives CSARGDEGGDTEAFF.

This clonotype was seen ten or more times. The V call is TRBV7-9, the J call TRBJ2-3; 7 nucleotides align to TRBD2. The CDR3 is 17 amino acids. From germline, CDR1 is SEHNR and CDR2 FQNEAQ (reference sequence). The J segment lost 5 bases and the V segment lost 5 bases, leaving 16 bases of the junction unmatched. In DNA form, the CDR3 reads TGTGCCAGCAGCCCCGGGAGGACTAGGGCGGGAGAAGATACGCAGTATTTT. This sequence encodes CASSPGRTRAGEDTQYF.

This chain joins TRBV28 and TRBJ1-1; no firm D call. The CDR3 is 12 amino acids. With 6 bases removed from V and 5 bases from J, the gap between germline ends came to 10 bases. The germline CDR1 and CDR2 sequences are MDHEN and SYDVKM. The chain's CDR3 is CASSLDTTEAFF. The CDR3 bases are TGTGCCAGCAGCCTGGATACGACTGAAGCTTTCTTT. The full variable domain, its missing parts supplied by reference TRBV28 and TRBJ1-1, is DVKVTQSSRYLVKRTGEKVFLECVQDMDHENMFWYRQDPGLGLRLIYFSYDVKMKEKGDIPEGYSVSREKKERFSLILESASTNQTSMYLCASSLDTTEAFFGQGTRLTVV.

This sequence joins TRBV24-1 and TRBJ2-1, with unresolved D. This CDR3 region has 13 residues. Trimming took off 4 bases at V and 0 bases at J, with 3 bases between the two ends. Per germline, CDR1 KGHDR and CDR2 SFDVKD. CDR3: CATSEASYNEQFF. For the CDR3, the DNA is TGTGCCACCAGTGAGGCCTCCTACAATGAGCAGTTCTTC.

Ten or more counts support this clonotype. The chain carries TRBV10-3 and TRBJ1-5; tentatively, D is TRBD1 (5 bases). The V gene lost 3 bases and the J gene lost 3 bases, with 12 bases spanning the gap. Germline V lookup: CDR1 ENHRY, CDR2 SYGVKD. The CDR3 is 15 residues long. The CDR3 region is CAISEGVWNNQPQHF. CDR3 DNA: TGTGCCATCAGTGAAGGGGTTTGGAACAATCAGCCCCAGCATTTT.

V is TRBV29-1 and J is TRBJ2-1; D may be TRBD1 (6 bases). The CDR3 sequence is 11 residues long. Trimming shortened V by 6 bases and J by 14 bases, and 17 bases separated the two germline ends. Germline CDR1 reads SQVTM; CDR2 reads ANQGSEA. The CDR3 loop is CSVAGTRGKFF. In DNA form, the CDR3 reads TGCAGCGTAGCCGGGACAAGGGGAAAGTTCTTC.

As for this clonotype: A junction boundary mismatches the germline segment, possibly from a read error. This rearrangement joins TRBV15 to TRBJ2-2; TRBD2 might be the D (5 bases). CDR3 length: 17 amino acids. Germline V lookup: CDR1 LNHNV, CDR2 YYDKDF (reference sequence). The CDR3 DNA reads TGTGCCACCGGCGATGGCCTCATTCTCAGAAGAAACGGGGAGTTGTTTTTT. This encodes CATGDGLILRRNGELFF. Together with reference TRBV15 and TRBJ2-2, the CDR3 gives the full variable domain: DAMVIQNPRYQVTQFGKPVTLSCSQTLNHNVMYWYQQKSSQAPKLLFHYYDKDFNNEADTPDNFQSRRPNTSFCFLDIRSPGLGDTAMYLCATGDGLILRRNGELFFGEGSRLTVL.

This clonotype counts as medium-sized. This CDR3 reads CSAPGTSAYNEQFF. Written as DNA, the CDR3 is TGCAGTGCCCCTGGGACTAGCGCGTACAATGAGCAGTTCTTC. The chain joins TRBV20-1 to TRBJ2-1; 10 positions agree with TRBD2. This CDR3 has 14 amino acids. Germline CDR1 reads DFQATT; CDR2 reads SNEGSKA (reference sequence). The ends lost 6 bases at V and 4 bases at J; junction bases unmatched: 6.

The table lists this clonotype with a few counts. The gene calls are TRBV12-3 or TRBV12-4 and TRBJ1-2, with 7 bases that match TRBD1. V lost 2 bases to trimming and J lost 8 bases; unmatched junction nucleotides: 8. The CDR3 has 14 amino acids. CDR3 region: CASSLRDRERGYTF. As DNA, the CDR3 is TGTGCCAGCAGTTTAAGAGACAGGGAGAGAGGCTACACCTTC.

This clonotype was picked up one time. This sequence joins TRBV5-1 and TRBJ2-4; 9 bases are a match to TRBD2. Germline values: CDR1 SGHRS, CDR2 YFSETQ. Unmatched junction bases numbered 5, after V lost 1 base and J lost 15 bases. This CDR3 has 12 residues. The CDR3: CASSLLAGDPYF. Here the CDR3 DNA reads TGCGCCAGCAGCTTGTTAGCGGGAGATCCGTACTTC.

The chain combines TRBV20-1 with TRBJ2-1; 7 bases fit TRBD2. The junction had 11 bases not matched to a gene; V was cut back by 6 bases and J by 6 bases. This CDR3 has 14 amino acids. Germline V CDR1 and CDR2: DFQATT, SNEGSKA (reference sequence). CDR3: CSALEWEGRNEQFF. CDR3 DNA: TGCAGTGCCCTCGAGTGGGAGGGCCGCAATGAGCAGTTCTTC.

This clonotype was recorded many times. One end of the junction is discordant with germline, which a read error may explain. The chain employs TRBV7-8 and TRBJ2-5; unclear D gene. The CDR3 runs to 16 residues. Germline lookup yields CDR1 SGHVS and CDR2 FQNEAQ. The CDR3 bases are TGTGCCGGCAGCCAAACCCTGTGGAGTGCCCAAGAGACCCAGTACTTC. Protein sequence: CAGSQTLWSAQETQYF.

The chain joins TRBV9 to TRBJ1-6; D remains unclear. Per germline, CDR1 SGDLS and CDR2 YYNGEE. V was pared by 7 bases and J by 7 bases, with 6 bases between. The CDR3 sequence is 11 residues long. In DNA, the CDR3 is TGTGCCAGCGGCTCCAATTCACCCCTCCACTTT. This gives the protein CASGSNSPLHF.

The CDR3, as DNA: TGCAGTGCTAGAGAGTGGGGTGGGATAGCTGGGGCCAACGTCCTGACTTTC. Protein sequence: CSAREWGGIAGANVLTF. This chain links TRBV20-1 with TRBJ2-6; no clear D. Germline CDR1 DFQATT, CDR2 SNEGSKA (reference sequence). Trimming shortened V by 0 bases and J by 2 bases, and 14 bases separated the two germline ends. The CDR3 is 17 residues long.

By frequency in the sample, this clonotype is medium-sized (0.01 to 0.1%). The V call is TRBV5-1, the J call TRBJ2-7, with D uncertain. This CDR3 is built from 14 residues. Per germline, CDR1 SGHRS and CDR2 YFSETQ. V was shortened by 7 bases and J by 2 bases, with 16 bases between the two germline ends. The DNA of the CDR3 is TGCGCCAGCGGTCTAGGGCTAAATACCTACGAGCAGTACTTC. It codes for CASGLGLNTYEQYF.

This clonotype turned up a few times. The chain is built from TRBV14 and TRBJ2-1, with D unclear. Germline assignment: CDR1 SGHDN and CDR2 FVKESK. The CDR3 extends over 14 amino acids. V was trimmed by 3 bases and J by 6 bases, leaving 12 bases between them. CDR3 sequence reads: CASSHLWTLNEQFF. For the CDR3, the DNA is TGTGCCAGCAGCCACCTTTGGACCCTCAATGAGCAGTTCTTC.

The genes are TRBV6-5 and TRBJ2-4, with 11 bases identical to TRBD2. From germline, CDR1 is MNHEY and CDR2 SVGAGI. The CDR3 has 17 amino acids. V lost 6 bases, J lost 9 bases, and 16 bases stayed unmatched. This chain's CDR3 is CASSPAGLAGRWAIQYF. In nucleotides, the CDR3 is TGTGCCAGCAGCCCCGCAGGACTAGCGGGCAGGTGGGCCATTCAGTACTTC.

The CDR3 coding sequence is TGCAGTGCTAGAGTCTGGGACAGGGCCTACGAGCAGTACTTC. This encodes CSARVWDRAYEQYF. The chain recombines TRBV20-1 with TRBJ2-7, with 9 bases that match TRBD1. Germline assignment: CDR1 DFQATT and CDR2 SNEGSKA (reference sequence). The CDR3 extends over 14 amino acids. The trim removed 1 base at V and 2 bases at J, leaving 3 bases unmatched.

This chain uses TRBV5-1 with TRBJ2-2; perhaps TRBD1 as D (6 bases). The V gene's germline CDR1 is SGHRS and CDR2 YFSETQ. V was clipped by 2 bases and J by 3 bases, with 8 bases between them. CDR3 length: 14 residues. CDR3 region: CASSLRTDTGELFF. The CDR3 nucleotides read TGCGCCAGCAGCTTACGGACAGACACCGGGGAGCTGTTTTTT.